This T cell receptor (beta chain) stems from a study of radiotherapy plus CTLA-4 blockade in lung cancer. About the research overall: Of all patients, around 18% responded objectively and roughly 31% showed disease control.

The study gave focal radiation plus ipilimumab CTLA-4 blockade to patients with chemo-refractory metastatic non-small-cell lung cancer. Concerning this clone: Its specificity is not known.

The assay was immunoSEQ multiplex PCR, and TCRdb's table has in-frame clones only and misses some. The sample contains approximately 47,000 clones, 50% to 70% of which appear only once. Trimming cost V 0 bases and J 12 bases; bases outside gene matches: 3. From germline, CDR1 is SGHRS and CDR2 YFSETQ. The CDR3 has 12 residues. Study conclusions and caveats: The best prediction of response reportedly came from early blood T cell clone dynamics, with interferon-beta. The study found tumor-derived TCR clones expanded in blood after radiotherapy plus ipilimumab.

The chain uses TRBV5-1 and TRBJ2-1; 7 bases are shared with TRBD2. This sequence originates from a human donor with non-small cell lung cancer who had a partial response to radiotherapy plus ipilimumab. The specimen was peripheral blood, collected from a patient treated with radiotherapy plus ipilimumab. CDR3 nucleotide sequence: TGCGCCAGCAGCTTGGGGACGGGAGGGCAGTTCTTC. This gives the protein CASSLGTGGQFF.